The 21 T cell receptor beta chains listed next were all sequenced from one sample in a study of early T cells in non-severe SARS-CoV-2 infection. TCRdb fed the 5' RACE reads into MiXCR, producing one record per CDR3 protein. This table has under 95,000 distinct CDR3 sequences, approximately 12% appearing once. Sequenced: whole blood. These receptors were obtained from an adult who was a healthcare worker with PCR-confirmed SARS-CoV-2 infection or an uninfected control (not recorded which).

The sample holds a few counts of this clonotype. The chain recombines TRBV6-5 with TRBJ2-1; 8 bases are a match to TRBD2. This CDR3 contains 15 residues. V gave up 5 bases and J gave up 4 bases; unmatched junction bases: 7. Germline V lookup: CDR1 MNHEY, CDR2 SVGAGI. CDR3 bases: TGTGCCAGCAGTCCTAGGCTAGCGGGTTACAATGAGCAGTTCTTC. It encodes CASSPRLAGYNEQFF.

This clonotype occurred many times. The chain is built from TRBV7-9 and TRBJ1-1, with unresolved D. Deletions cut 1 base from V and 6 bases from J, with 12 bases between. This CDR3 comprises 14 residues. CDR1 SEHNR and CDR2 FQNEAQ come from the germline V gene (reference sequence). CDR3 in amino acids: CASSLDSGLAEAFF. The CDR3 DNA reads TGTGCCAGCAGCTTAGATTCGGGCCTCGCTGAAGCTTTCTTT.

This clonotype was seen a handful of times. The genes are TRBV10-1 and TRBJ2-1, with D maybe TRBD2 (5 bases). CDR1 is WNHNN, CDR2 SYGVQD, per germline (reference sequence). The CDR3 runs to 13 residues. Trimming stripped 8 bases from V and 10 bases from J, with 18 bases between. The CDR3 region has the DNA TGCGCCAGCCGGGCCCCTATTACGGGGGAGCAGTTCTTC. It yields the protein CASRAPITGEQFF.

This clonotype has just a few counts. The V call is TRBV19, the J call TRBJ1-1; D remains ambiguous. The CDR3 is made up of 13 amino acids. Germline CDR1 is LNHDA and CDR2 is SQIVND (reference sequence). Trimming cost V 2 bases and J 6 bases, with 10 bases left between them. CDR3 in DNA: TGTGCCAGTAGTATAATGGAGAAATCTGAAGCTTTCTTT. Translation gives CASSIMEKSEAFF.

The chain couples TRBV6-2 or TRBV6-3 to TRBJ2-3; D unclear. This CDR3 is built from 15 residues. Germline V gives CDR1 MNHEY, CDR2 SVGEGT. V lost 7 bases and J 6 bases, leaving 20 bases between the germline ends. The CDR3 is CASTPPGTPDDTQYF. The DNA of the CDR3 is TGTGCCAGCACTCCGCCCGGAACCCCCGACGATACGCAGTATTTT.

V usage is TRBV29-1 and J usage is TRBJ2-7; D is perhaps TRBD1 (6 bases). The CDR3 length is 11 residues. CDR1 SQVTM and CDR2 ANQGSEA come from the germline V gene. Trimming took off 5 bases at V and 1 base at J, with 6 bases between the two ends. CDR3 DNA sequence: TGCAGCGTTACAGGGTCCTACGAGCAGTACTTC. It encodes CSVTGSYEQYF.

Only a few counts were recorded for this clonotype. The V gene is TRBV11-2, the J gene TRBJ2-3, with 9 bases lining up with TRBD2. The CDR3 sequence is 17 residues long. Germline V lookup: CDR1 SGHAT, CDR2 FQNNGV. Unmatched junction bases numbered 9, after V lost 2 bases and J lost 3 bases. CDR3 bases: TGTGCCAGCAGCTTAAGGGGGATAGCGGGAGAGACAGATACGCAGTATTTT. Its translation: CASSLRGIAGETDTQYF.

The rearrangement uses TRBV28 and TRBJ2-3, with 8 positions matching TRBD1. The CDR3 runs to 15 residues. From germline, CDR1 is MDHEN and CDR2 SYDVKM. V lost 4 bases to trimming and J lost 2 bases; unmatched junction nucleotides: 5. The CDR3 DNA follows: TGTGCCAGCAGTTCTCCGGACAGGGTCACAGATACGCAGTATTTT. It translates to CASSSPDRVTDTQYF.

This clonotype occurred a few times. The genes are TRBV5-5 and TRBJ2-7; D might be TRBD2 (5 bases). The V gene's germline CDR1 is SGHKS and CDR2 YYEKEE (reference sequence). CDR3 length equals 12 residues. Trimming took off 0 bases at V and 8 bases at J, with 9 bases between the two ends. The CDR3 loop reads CASSLAAGKQYF. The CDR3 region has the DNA TGTGCCAGCAGCTTGGCGGCCGGGAAGCAGTACTTC. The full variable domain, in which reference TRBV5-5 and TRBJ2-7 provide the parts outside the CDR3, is DAGVTQSPTHLIKTRGQQVTLRCSPISGHKSVSWYQQVLGQGPQFIFQYYEKEERGRGNFPDRFSARQFPNYSSELNVNALLLGDSALYLCASSLAAGKQYFGPGTRLTVT.

In DNA form, the CDR3 reads TGTGCCAGCAGCACGATGGGTCCGACTGAAGCTTTCTTT. This gives the protein CASSTMGPTEAFF. V gene TRBV13 combines with J gene TRBJ1-1; D is unclear. Trimming stripped 5 bases from V and 5 bases from J, with 12 bases between. Germline-derived CDR1 and CDR2 are PRHDT and FYEKMQ (reference sequence). The CDR3 has 13 residues.

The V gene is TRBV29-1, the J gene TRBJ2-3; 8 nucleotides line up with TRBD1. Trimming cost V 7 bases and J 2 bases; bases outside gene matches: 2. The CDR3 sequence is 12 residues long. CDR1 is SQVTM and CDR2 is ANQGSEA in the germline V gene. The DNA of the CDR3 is TGCAGCGAGGACAGGGCCACAGATACGCAGTATTTT. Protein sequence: CSEDRATDTQYF.

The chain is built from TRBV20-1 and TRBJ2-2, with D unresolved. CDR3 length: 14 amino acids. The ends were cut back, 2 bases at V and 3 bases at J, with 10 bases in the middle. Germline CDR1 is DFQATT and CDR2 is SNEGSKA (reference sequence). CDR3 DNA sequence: TGCAGTGCTAGACCCCCTCCCTACACCGGGGAGCTGTTTTTT. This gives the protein CSARPPPYTGELFF.

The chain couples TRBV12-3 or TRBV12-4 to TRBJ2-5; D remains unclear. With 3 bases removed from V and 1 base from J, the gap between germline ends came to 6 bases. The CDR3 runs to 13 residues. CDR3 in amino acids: CASSFGSQETQYF. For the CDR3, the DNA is TGTGCCAGCAGTTTTGGAAGCCAAGAGACCCAGTACTTC.

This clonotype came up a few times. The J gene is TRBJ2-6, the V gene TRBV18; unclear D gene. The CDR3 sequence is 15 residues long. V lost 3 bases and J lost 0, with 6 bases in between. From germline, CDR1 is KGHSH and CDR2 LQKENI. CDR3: CASSPELSGANVLTF. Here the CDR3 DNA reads TGTGCCAGCTCACCGGAGCTCTCTGGGGCCAACGTCCTGACTTTC.

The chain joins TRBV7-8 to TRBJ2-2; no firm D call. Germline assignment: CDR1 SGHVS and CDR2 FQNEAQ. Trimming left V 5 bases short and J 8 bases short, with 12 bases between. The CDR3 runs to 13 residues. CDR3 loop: CASSGRPAGELFF. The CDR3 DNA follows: TGTGCCAGCAGCGGCCGTCCTGCGGGGGAGCTGTTTTTT.

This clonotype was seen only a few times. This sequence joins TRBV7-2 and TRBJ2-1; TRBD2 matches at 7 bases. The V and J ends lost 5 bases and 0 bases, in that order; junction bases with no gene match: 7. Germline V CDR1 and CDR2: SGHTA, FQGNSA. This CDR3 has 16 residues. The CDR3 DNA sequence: TGTGCCAGCAGCCTTAGCGGGTACAGCTCCTACAATGAGCAGTTCTTC. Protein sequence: CASSLSGYSSYNEQFF.

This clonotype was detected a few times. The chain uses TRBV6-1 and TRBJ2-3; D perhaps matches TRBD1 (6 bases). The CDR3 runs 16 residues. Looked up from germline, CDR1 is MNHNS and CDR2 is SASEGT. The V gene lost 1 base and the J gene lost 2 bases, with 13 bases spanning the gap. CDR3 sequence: CASSEGTVHLTDTQYF. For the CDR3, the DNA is TGTGCCAGCAGTGAAGGGACAGTTCACCTCACAGATACGCAGTATTTT.

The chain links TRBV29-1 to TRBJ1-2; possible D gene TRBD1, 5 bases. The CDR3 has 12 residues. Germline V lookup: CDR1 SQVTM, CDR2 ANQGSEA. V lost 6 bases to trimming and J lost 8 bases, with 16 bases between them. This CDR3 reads CSVGQGAQGYTF. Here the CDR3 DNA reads TGCAGCGTCGGGCAGGGCGCCCAAGGCTACACCTTC.

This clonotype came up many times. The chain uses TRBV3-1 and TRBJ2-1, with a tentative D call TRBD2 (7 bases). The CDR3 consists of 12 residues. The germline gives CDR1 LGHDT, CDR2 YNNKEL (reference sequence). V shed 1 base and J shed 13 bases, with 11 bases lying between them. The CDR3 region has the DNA TGTGCCAGCAGCCAAGGGGGGGGCGAACAGTTCTTC. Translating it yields CASSQGGGEQFF.

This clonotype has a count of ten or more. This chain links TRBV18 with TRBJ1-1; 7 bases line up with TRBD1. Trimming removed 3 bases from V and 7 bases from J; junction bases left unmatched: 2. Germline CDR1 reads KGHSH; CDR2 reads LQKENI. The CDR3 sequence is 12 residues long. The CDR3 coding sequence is TGTGCCAGCTCACCGCGACAGGGTGAAGCTTTCTTT. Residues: CASSPRQGEAFF.

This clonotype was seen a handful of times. In nucleotides, the CDR3 is TGTGCCAGCTCACCCTTTATGAACACTGAAGCTTTCTTT. Translated: CASSPFMNTEAFF. The J gene is TRBJ1-1, the V gene TRBV18, with unresolved D. The CDR3 length is 13 residues. The V end lost 3 bases, the J end lost 0 bases, and 5 bases lay between the germline ends. Looked up from germline, CDR1 is KGHSH and CDR2 is LQKENI.